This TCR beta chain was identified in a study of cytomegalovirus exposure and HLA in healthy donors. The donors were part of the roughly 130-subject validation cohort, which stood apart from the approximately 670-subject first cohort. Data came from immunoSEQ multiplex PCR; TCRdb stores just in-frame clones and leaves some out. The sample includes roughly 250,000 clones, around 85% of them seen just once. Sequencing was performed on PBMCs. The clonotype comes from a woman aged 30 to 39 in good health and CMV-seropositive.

CDR3 in DNA: TGCGCCAGCAGCTTCGGACAGCCTCCTAGTCTAGCCAAAAACATTCAGTACTTC. Amino acids: CASSFGQPPSLAKNIQYF. The chain combines TRBV5-1 with TRBJ2-4, with D maybe TRBD1 (6 bases). Per the germline V gene, CDR1 is SGHRS and CDR2 is YFSETQ. V shed 2 bases and J shed 0 bases, with 18 bases lying between them. The CDR3 length is 18 residues.